The next 2 T cell receptor beta chains were all read from a single sample in a study of T cells after posttransplantation cyclophosphamide (dated by TCRdb to 2016 to 2017). The label giving this sample's treatment or condition can be read as: high-dose cyclophosphamide on days +3 and +4 as single-agent GVHD prophylaxis. Busulfan and fludarabine conditioning, a related or unrelated marrow graft, and cyclophosphamide on days +3 and +4 were given to PTCy patients. The library was generated by the immunoSEQ multiplex PCR assay. Entries here come from immuneACCESS through TCRdb and include only in-frame sequences with V and J called. Some clones fail to appear in such tables; in the studies checked, an unresolved V gene covers under half of the shortfall, and the cause of the remainder is unknown. The table for this sample lists about 7,500 clones, none of them counted only once. The biggest ten clones account for more than 9% of the sample.

The sequencing here drew on PBMCs, taken after allogeneic stem cell transplant with posttransplant cyclophosphamide. Every receptor here comes from a female patient aged 50-65 years who received an allogeneic stem cell transplant from a related donor, was CMV-positive, and had no GVHD. In patients who had a transplant, some T cells may come from the graft donor.

The sample holds many counts of this clone. The CDR3 DNA sequence: TGTGCCAGCAGCTTAGAGCCCGGACAGGGGAACACTGAAGCTTTCTTT. Amino acid sequence: CASSLEPGQGNTEAFF. This chain connects TRBV7-9 to TRBJ1-1, with 8 nucleotides matching TRBD1. Germline assignment: CDR1 SEHNR and CDR2 FQNEAQ (reference sequence). The CDR3 sequence is 16 residues long. Trimming took 1 base from V and 1 from J; bases not matched to a gene: 5.

This clone showed up many times. The chain couples TRBV7-7 to TRBJ2-1, with 11 bases identical to TRBD2. The CDR3 covers 17 residues. The V gene end was trimmed by 1 base and the J gene end by 7 bases; junction bases not matched to a gene: 9. Germline V lookup: CDR1 SSHAT, CDR2 FNYEAQ (reference sequence). DNA of the CDR3: TGTGCCAGCAGCTTAGTGGTAGCGGGAGGGCCGGGGAATGAGCAGTTCTTC. Protein product: CASSLVVAGGPGNEQFF.